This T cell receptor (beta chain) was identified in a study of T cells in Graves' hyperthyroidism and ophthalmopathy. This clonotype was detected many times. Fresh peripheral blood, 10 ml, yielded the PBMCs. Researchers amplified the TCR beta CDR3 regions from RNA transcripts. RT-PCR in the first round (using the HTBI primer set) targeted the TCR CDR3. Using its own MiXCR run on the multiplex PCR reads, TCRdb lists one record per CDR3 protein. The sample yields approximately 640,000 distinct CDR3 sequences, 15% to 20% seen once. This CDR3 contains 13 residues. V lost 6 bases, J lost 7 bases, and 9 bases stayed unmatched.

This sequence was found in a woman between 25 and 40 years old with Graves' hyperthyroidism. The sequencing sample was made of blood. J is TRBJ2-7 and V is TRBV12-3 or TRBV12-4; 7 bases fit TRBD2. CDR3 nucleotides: TGTGCCAGCAGCACGGGAGGCCCTAGGGAGCAGTACTTC. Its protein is CASSTGGPREQYF.